Below, 25 T cell receptor beta chains from the same sample are listed, as sequenced in a study of CD8 T cells in ankylosing spondylitis. The study, taken as a whole, reports: Characteristic, it appeared, of ankylosing spondylitis blood was a TCR beta motif of several highly homologous variants.

TCRdb itself ran the 5' RACE reads through MiXCR, one entry per CDR3 protein. This repertoire shows a few hundred thousand distinct CDR3 sequences, roughly 13% found once; its top ten account for around 7%. No antigen is known for these receptors. The source material was blood, either unsorted or a sorted T cell fraction (not recorded which). These receptors all stem from a male donor with ankylosing spondylitis.

The chain uses TRBV3-1 and TRBJ2-3; the match to TRBD2 covers 7 bases. Germline CDR1 is LGHDT and CDR2 is YNNKEL (reference sequence). The CDR3 length is 14 residues. The junction had 7 bases not matched to a gene; V was cut back by 6 bases and J by 4 bases. CDR3 sequence reads: CASRPGGSADTQYF. In DNA, the CDR3 is TGTGCCAGCAGGCCTGGCGGGAGTGCAGATACGCAGTATTTT.

This clonotype showed up just a few times. The gene calls are TRBV20-1 and TRBJ1-6; a weak D match, TRBD1 (5 bases). Trimming cost V 1 base and J 5 bases, with 9 bases left between them. Germline V gene data show CDR1 as DFQATT and CDR2 as SNEGSKA (reference sequence). CDR3 length: 14 residues. CDR3 region: CSARGGGDNSPLHF. The CDR3 nucleotides read TGCAGTGCTAGAGGAGGAGGGGATAATTCACCCCTCCACTTT.

The V call is TRBV5-4, the J call TRBJ1-4; tentative D call: TRBD1 (6 bases). Germline lookup yields CDR1 SGHNT and CDR2 YYREEE (reference sequence). The CDR3 covers 14 residues. V was shortened by 5 bases and J by 3 bases, with 11 bases between the two germline ends. CDR3 nucleotides: TGTGCCAGCAGTCCAGGGGTTCCTAATGAAAAACTGTTTTTT. Its protein product is CASSPGVPNEKLFF.

The table lists this clonotype with a few counts. The CDR3: CASRGQGSVETQYF. CDR3 bases: TGTGCCAGCAGAGGGCAGGGGAGCGTTGAGACCCAGTACTTC. The chain carries TRBV6-1 and TRBJ2-5; D is perhaps TRBD1 (6 bases). The CDR3 loop spans 14 amino acids. The germline V gene has CDR1 MNHNS and CDR2 SASEGT. V dropped 6 bases and J dropped 5 bases, with 16 bases sitting between them.

In its sample, this clonotype was seen a few times. The chain is built from TRBV29-1 and TRBJ1-1; unclear D gene. CDR3 size: 15 residues. From germline, CDR1 is SQVTM and CDR2 ANQGSEA. V was trimmed by 4 bases and J by 3 bases, leaving 18 bases between them. The CDR3 sequence is CSVVVRRREDTEAFF. The CDR3 DNA reads TGCAGCGTTGTTGTGAGGAGACGGGAAGACACTGAAGCTTTCTTT.

In this sample, this clonotype turned up a few times. The chain couples TRBV4-1 to TRBJ1-4; tentative D call: TRBD1 (5 bases). Germline V gives CDR1 MGHRA, CDR2 YSYEKL. The CDR3 length is 18 residues. The V and J ends lost 7 bases and 3 bases respectively, with 24 bases between them. CDR3 nucleotides: TGCGCCAGCACCCCACGAGGGGATGGCGGGGCGGCTAATGAAAAACTGTTTTTT. Translation: CASTPRGDGGAANEKLFF.

This clonotype has at least ten counts. The rearrangement uses TRBV29-1 and TRBJ1-2; D possibly corresponds to TRBD1 (5 bases). Looked up from germline, CDR1 is SQVTM and CDR2 is ANQGSEA. This CDR3 contains 16 residues. V gave up 1 base and J gave up 2 bases, with 17 bases separating them. CDR3 DNA: TGCAGCGTTGAAGCCCAGTTTCCCAGGGTAAACTATGGCTACACCTTC. Translated, it gives CSVEAQFPRVNYGYTF. Based on the CDR3 plus reference TRBV29-1 and TRBJ1-2, the full variable domain is SAVISQKPSRDICQRGTSLTIQCQVDSQVTMMFWYRQQPGQSLTLIATANQGSEATYESGFVIDKFPISRPNLTFSTLTVSNMSPEDSSIYLCSVEAQFPRVNYGYTFGSGTRLTVV.

This clonotype was observed many times. This chain joins TRBV5-5 and TRBJ2-7; D unresolved. This CDR3 spans 13 amino acids. Trimming took off 4 bases at V and 2 bases at J, with 10 bases between the two ends. Germline CDR1 reads SGHKS; CDR2 reads YYEKEE (reference sequence). CDR3 bases: TGTGCCAGCAGCCCGTCGATGACCTACGAGCAGTACGTC. This gives the protein CASSPSMTYEQYV.

The rearrangement joins TRBV27 to TRBJ2-2; perhaps D is TRBD1 or TRBD2 (5 bases each). The CDR3 length is 13 residues. V was clipped by 6 bases and J by 6 bases, with 11 bases between them. Germline lookup yields CDR1 MNHEY and CDR2 SMNVEV (reference sequence). CDR3 nucleotides: TGTGCCAGCAGGCTGAGGGGAGCCGGGGAGCTGTTTTTT. Its translation is CASRLRGAGELFF.

A few counts support this clonotype. The rearrangement uses TRBV18 and TRBJ2-2; D gene unclear. V was shortened by 2 bases and J by 0 bases, with 10 bases between the two germline ends. CDR1 is KGHSH, CDR2 LQKENI, per germline. CDR3 length equals 16 residues. The CDR3 here is CASSPNLLANTGELFF. The CDR3 nucleotides read TGTGCCAGCTCACCAAACTTACTCGCGAACACCGGGGAGCTGTTTTTT.

The V gene is TRBV7-2, the J gene TRBJ1-1; no clear D gene. Trimming shortened V by 5 bases and J by 2 bases, and 12 bases separated the two germline ends. The CDR3 runs to 14 residues. From germline, CDR1 is SGHTA and CDR2 FQGNSA. The CDR3 DNA reads as TGTGCCAGCAGCCACATGACGGGAAACACTGAAGCTTTCTTT. It encodes CASSHMTGNTEAFF.

This clonotype was found many times. The J gene is TRBJ2-1, the V gene TRBV5-1; unclear D gene. Germline V gives CDR1 SGHRS, CDR2 YFSETQ. V was trimmed by 4 bases and J by 6 bases, leaving 17 bases between them. The CDR3 contains 15 residues. Here the CDR3 DNA reads TGCGCCAGCAGCCAATCCCAACTTATGGTCAATGAGCAGTTCTTC. It translates to CASSQSQLMVNEQFF.

This clonotype appeared a few times. J is TRBJ1-6 and V is TRBV12-3 or TRBV12-4; D perhaps matches TRBD1 (6 bases). The V end lost 5 bases, the J end lost 4 bases, and 9 bases lay between the germline ends. The CDR3 is 14 residues long. The CDR3 loop reads CASSATGYNSPLHF. Written as DNA, the CDR3 is TGTGCCAGCAGTGCAACAGGGTATAATTCACCCCTCCACTTT.

The CDR3 loop is CSVGQANGYTF. In DNA form, the CDR3 reads TGCAGCGTTGGGCAAGCTAATGGCTACACCTTC. This rearrangement joins TRBV29-1 to TRBJ1-2; D unclear. Germline V CDR1 and CDR2: SQVTM, ANQGSEA. Trimming cost V 4 bases and J 6 bases, with 9 bases left between them. The CDR3 totals 11 residues.

This rearrangement joins TRBV28 to TRBJ1-2; tentative D call: TRBD1 (5 bases). Germline assignment: CDR1 MDHEN and CDR2 SYDVKM. Trimming cost V 4 bases and J 9 bases, with 12 bases left between them. This CDR3 contains 12 residues. CDR3 residues: CASSWGPRSYTF. As DNA, the CDR3 is TGTGCCAGCAGTTGGGGCCCCCGGAGCTACACCTTC.

This clonotype occurred many times. The rearrangement uses TRBV11-3 and TRBJ1-2; tentative D call: TRBD1 (5 bases). Germline V gene lookup returns CDR1 SGHNT and CDR2 YENEEA. This CDR3 region has 14 residues. Trimming shortened V by 1 base and J by 2 bases, and 8 bases separated the two germline ends. The CDR3 here is CASSLAAGNYGYTF. The CDR3 nucleotides read TGTGCCAGCAGCTTAGCGGCAGGGAACTATGGCTACACCTTC.

This clonotype was picked up a small number of times. The chain is built from TRBV9 and TRBJ2-1; D gene unclear. Trimming took 3 bases from V and 3 from J, leaving 16 bases between them. This CDR3 is 16 amino acids long. The germline CDR1 and CDR2 sequences are SGDLS and YYNGEE. Here the CDR3 reads CASSAPWDPNYNEQFF. DNA of the CDR3: TGTGCCAGCAGCGCCCCCTGGGATCCCAACTACAATGAGCAGTTCTTC.

In this sample, this clonotype turned up a few times. The chain uses TRBV11-2 and TRBJ2-3; D is undetermined. The CDR3 length is 14 residues. The ends were cut back, 1 base at V and 2 bases at J, with 7 bases in the middle. Germline assignment: CDR1 SGHAT and CDR2 FQNNGV. The chain's CDR3 is CASSLGRLTDTQYF. In DNA, the CDR3 is TGTGCCAGCAGCTTAGGTCGCCTCACAGATACGCAGTATTTT. Combining the CDR3 with reference TRBV11-2 and TRBJ2-3 gives the whole variable domain EAGVAQSPRYKIIEKRQSVAFWCNPISGHATLYWYQQILGQGPKLLIQFQNNGVVDDSQLPKDRFSAERLKGVDSTLKIQPAKLEDSAVYLCASSLGRLTDTQYFGPGTRLTVL.

This clonotype was seen repeatedly, ten times or more. The V call is TRBV5-1, the J call TRBJ2-1; 7 bases line up with TRBD1. The length of the CDR3 is 14 residues. With 5 bases clipped from V and 7 bases from J, the junction kept 9 bases outside the gene matches. In germline, CDR1 is SGHRS, CDR2 YFSETQ. CDR3 amino acids: CASRARQGNNEQFF. The DNA for the CDR3 is TGCGCCAGCAGGGCGAGACAGGGAAATAATGAGCAGTTCTTC.

The chain employs TRBV4-2 and TRBJ2-6, with 8 bases lining up with TRBD1. The junction had 3 bases not matched to a gene; V was cut back by 0 bases and J by 2 bases. Germline CDR1 and CDR2: LGHNA and YNFKEQ. This CDR3 contains 17 residues. The chain's CDR3 is CASSQDPQGAGANVLTF. In DNA, the CDR3 is TGTGCCAGCAGCCAAGATCCACAGGGGGCTGGGGCCAACGTCCTGACTTTC.

This clonotype has more than one count but fewer than ten. The chain combines TRBV7-9 with TRBJ1-1; 10 bases line up with TRBD1. The ends lost 3 bases at V and 6 bases at J; junction bases unmatched: 4. Per the germline V gene, CDR1 is SEHNR and CDR2 is FQNEAQ (reference sequence). CDR3 length equals 14 residues. The chain's CDR3 is CASSLTGQGAEAFF. The CDR3 region has the DNA TGTGCCAGCAGCTTGACCGGACAGGGGGCTGAAGCTTTCTTT. The entire variable domain, with the rest obtained from reference TRBV7-9 and TRBJ1-1, is as follows: DTGVSQNPRHKITKRGQNVTFRCDPISEHNRLYWYRQTLGQGPEFLTYFQNEAQLEKSRLLSDRFSAERPKGSFSTLEIQRTEQGDSAMYLCASSLTGQGAEAFFGQGTRLTVV.

The chain is built from TRBV12-3 or TRBV12-4 and TRBJ1-2; D unclear. The CDR3 has 14 residues. V gave up 6 bases and J gave up 0 bases, with 11 bases separating them. CDR3 coding DNA: TGTGCCAGCAGACCCACGGGTACTAACTATGGCTACACCTTC. This gives the protein CASRPTGTNYGYTF.

The CDR3 DNA reads as TGTGCCACCGGCGGGAGACCCTCCTACAATGAGCAGTTCTTC. Protein sequence: CATGGRPSYNEQFF. The chain has TRBV10-3 and TRBJ2-1; 7 bases are a match to TRBD2. The CDR3 sequence is 14 residues long. Germline V gene sequence: CDR1 ENHRY, CDR2 SYGVKD. The V gene end was trimmed by 10 bases and the J gene end by 0 bases; junction bases not matched to a gene: 6.

This clonotype was counted only a few times. This chain links TRBV24-1 with TRBJ1-3; tentative D call: TRBD1 (5 bases). From germline, CDR1 is KGHDR and CDR2 SFDVKD. Trimming shortened V by 3 bases and J by 0 bases, and 14 bases separated the two germline ends. The CDR3 runs 17 residues. CDR3: CATSDTRGDSSGNTIYF. CDR3 in DNA: TGTGCCACCAGTGATACCCGGGGAGACAGCTCTGGAAACACCATATATTTT.

The chain has TRBV7-2 and TRBJ2-2; TRBD2 aligns across 8 bases. The germline V gene encodes CDR1 SGHTA and CDR2 FQGNSA. The V gene end was trimmed by 5 bases and the J gene end by 3 bases; junction bases not matched to a gene: 8. CDR3 size: 16 residues. This chain's CDR3 is CASSRRAGADTGELFF. The CDR3 coding sequence is TGTGCCAGCAGCCGCCGAGCGGGAGCGGACACCGGGGAGCTGTTTTTT.